The entry below gives a single T cell receptor beta chain sequence along with its context. Its target is not known. With a much larger clone just one base away, this may be a read error. The data stem from a study of T cells in Graves' hyperthyroidism and ophthalmopathy. Study conclusions and caveats: Median prediction lead before ophthalmopathy onset was about 6.5 months with the model. Ophthalmopathy stood apart from stable hyperthyroidism in a 13 V-J model.

Diagnoses rested on clinical symptoms, serum thyroxine and TRAb, thyroid ultrasound and orbital computed tomography. RNA transcripts were the template for amplifying TCR beta CDR3 regions. An initial round of RT-PCR targeting the TCR CDR3 relied on the HTBI primer set. One entry per CDR3 protein, called by TCRdb with MiXCR from the multiplex PCR reads. This sample has hundreds of thousands of distinct CDR3 sequences, with 14% to 15% found just once. The germline CDR1 and CDR2 sequences are SNHLY and FYNNEI. V was trimmed by 2 bases and J by 7 bases, leaving 14 bases between them. This CDR3 contains 14 residues.

Input material: blood. This receptor was obtained from a man aged 18 to 29 with Graves' ophthalmopathy. The chain is built from TRBV2 and TRBJ2-5; D perhaps matches TRBD2 (6 bases). The CDR3 DNA reads TGTGCCAGCAGTGAATACCCTCACGGGGGGACCCAGTACTTC. It encodes CASSEYPHGGTQYF.